Shown below are 27 T cell receptor beta chains from a single sample sequenced in a study of tissue T cells after allogeneic stem cell transplantation. Produced via immunoSEQ multiplex PCR; TCRdb's table is partial and in-frame only. This table holds thousands of clones, 50% found once. Time point described: mouse harvest day 7 after allogeneic transplant. Each mouse received 10^7 T-cell-depleted marrow cells plus 10^6 splenic CD5+ T cells by tail vein. Sequenced material: gut tissue. These receptors originate from a female BALB/c mouse given C57BL/6 T cells with graft-versus-host disease after an allogeneic hematopoietic cell transplant.

For this clone: Here the gene names and germline are mouse. The sequenced CDR3 bases are TGCTCCAGCCAACAGCTAGAAGTCTTC. It encodes CSSQQLEVF. The complete CDR3 sequence is CSSQQLEVFF. The V and J genes are TRBV23 and TRBJ1-1; the table's D call, TRBD1, was not checked against the DNA. The missing CDR3 end, 1 residue past where the read stops, is filled in from the germline J gene. This CDR3 has 10 amino acids. In germline, CDR1 is KGHTA, CDR2 FQNQQP.

This clone was counted a few times. Mouse gene names and germline throughout. The CDR3 goes on 1 residue after the read ends, and that part is filled in from the germline J gene. The gene calls are TRBV26 and TRBJ2-4; D is perhaps TRBD2 (6 bases). Trimming pared 2 bases from V and 4 bases from J, leaving 7 bases between. Germline V gene lookup returns CDR1 KGHPV and CDR2 FQNQEV (reference sequence). The CDR3 runs to 13 residues. CDR3: CASSLGGKNTLYF. The sequenced CDR3 bases are TGTGCCAGCAGTCTGGGGGGGAAAAACACCTTGTAC.

For this clone: Mouse names are used for the genes. Read coverage stops 1 residue before the CDR3 terminus; the germline J gene supplies the remainder. The chain recombines TRBV13-1 with TRBJ2-2, with D perhaps matching TRBD1 (6 bases). The CDR3 extends over 15 amino acids. CDR1 is NSHNY, CDR2 SYGAGN, per germline. V lost 3 bases to trimming and J lost 3 bases, with 12 bases between them. The sequenced part of the CDR3 DNA is TGTGCCAGCAGTGCCAACAGGGAGGACACCGGGCAGCTCTAC. It yields the protein CASSANREDTGQLY. The complete CDR3 reads CASSANREDTGQLYF.

Concerning this clone: The genes and germline here are from mouse. The CDR3 end lies 1 residue beyond the end of the read and is filled in from the germline J gene. The rearrangement joins TRBV26 to TRBJ2-1; 9 nucleotides align to TRBD2. The CDR3 runs 15 residues. The germline CDR1 and CDR2 sequences are KGHPV and FQNQEV (reference sequence). The junction had 7 bases not matched to a gene; V was cut back by 6 bases and J by 4 bases. The covered CDR3 bases are TGTGCCAGCAGATCTGGGGGGGGGACATATGCTGAGCAGTTC. It translates to CASRSGGGTYAEQF. The whole CDR3 sequence reads CASRSGGGTYAEQFF.

As to this clone: Germline and genes here are mouse. The CDR3 end falls 1 residue outside the read, so it is completed with the germline J gene. The V call is TRBV12-1, the J call TRBJ2-7; 9 nucleotides line up with TRBD2. V trimming: 0 bases; J trimming: 2 bases; junction bases outside the gene matches: 1. The CDR3 has 14 residues. Germline lookup yields CDR1 SGHSN and CDR2 HYEKVE. Incomplete CDR3 DNA: TGTGCCAGCTCTCTCGACTGGGGGCCCTATGAACAGTAC. This gives the protein CASSLDWGPYEQY. The whole CDR3 protein is CASSLDWGPYEQYF.

This clone was observed a handful of times. Mouse germline and gene names are used. Sequencing ends 1 residue short of the CDR3 end; the germline J gene provides the rest. This chain uses TRBV3 with TRBJ2-2, with 9 positions matching TRBD2. The V segment lost 4 bases and the J segment 2 bases; nucleotides outside the gene matches: 2. The CDR3 length is 15 residues. CDR1 and CDR2 (germline): SNHLY, FYNGKV (reference sequence). The sequenced part of the CDR3 DNA is TGTGCCAGCAGCTGGACTGGGGTCAACACCGGGCAGCTCTAC. Encoded protein: CASSWTGVNTGQLY. The CDR3 as a whole reads CASSWTGVNTGQLYF.

A remark on this clone: Each gene name is a mouse one. The read is 1 residue too short to cover the CDR3 end, so that end is filled in from the germline J gene. This chain uses TRBV3 with TRBJ1-2; D ambiguous. The CDR3 covers 13 residues. V was trimmed by 2 bases and J by 2 bases, leaving 6 bases between them. Per germline, CDR1 SNHLY and CDR2 FYNGKV (reference sequence). The CDR3 bases that were read are TGTGCCAGCAGCTTAAGCGGGAACTCCGACTACACC. Protein: CASSLSGNSDYT. The entire CDR3 reads CASSLSGNSDYTF.

Remarks on this clone: Mouse germline and gene names are used. The read is 1 residue too short to cover the CDR3 end, so that end is filled in from the germline J gene. The J gene is TRBJ2-4, the V gene TRBV24; 10 positions agree with TRBD1. The CDR3 contains 16 residues. Trimming cost V 6 bases and J 4 bases; bases outside gene matches: 10. The germline CDR1 and CDR2 sequences are KGHTA and FRNEEI. CDR3 sequence reads: CASSRDRGRRENTLYF. The part of the CDR3 DNA that was read is TGTGCCAGCAGCCGGGACAGGGGAAGAAGGGAAAACACCTTGTAC.

Concerning this clone: Gene names denote mouse genes. The read ends 1 residue shy of where the CDR3 ends; the end is completed using the germline J gene. This chain links TRBV5 with TRBJ1-4, with 9 nucleotides matching TRBD1. Germline V CDR1 and CDR2: LGHNA, YNLKQL (reference sequence). The V segment lost 0 bases and the J segment 6 bases; nucleotides outside the gene matches: 2. This CDR3 is built from 15 residues. The CDR3 bases that were read are TGTGCCAGCAGCCAAGAAGGACAGGGGTACGAAAGATTATTT. This codes for CASSQEGQGYERLF. The entire CDR3 is CASSQEGQGYERLFF.

With regard to this clone: Gene labels here are mouse ones. Read coverage stops 1 residue before the CDR3 terminus; the germline J gene supplies the remainder. This chain connects TRBV26 to TRBJ2-5; 13 bases align to TRBD2. Germline CDR1 reads KGHPV; CDR2 reads FQNQEV (reference sequence). The CDR3 spans 16 residues. The V and J ends lost 4 bases and 3 bases, in that order; junction bases with no gene match: 4. CDR3 protein: CASSPPGLGGQDTQYF. The CDR3 bases that were read are TGTGCCAGCAGTCCTCCGGGACTGGGGGGGCAAGACACCCAGTAC.

Notes on this clone: Germline and genes: mouse. The CDR3 is cut off 1 residue early in the read; its end comes from the germline J gene. The chain combines TRBV3 with TRBJ1-5; 9 bases fit TRBD1. The germline gives CDR1 SNHLY, CDR2 FYNGKV (reference sequence). Unmatched junction bases numbered 5, after V lost 5 bases and J lost 3 bases. The CDR3 extends over 15 amino acids. CDR3 amino acids: CASSPDRGFNQAPLF. The covered CDR3 bases are TGTGCCAGCAGCCCGGACAGGGGATTCAACCAGGCTCCGCTT.

In regard to this clone: Gene names are the mouse ones. The read ends 1 residue before the CDR3 terminus; that terminus is restored from the germline J gene. The chain couples TRBV19 to TRBJ2-1; no firm D call. The CDR3 runs to 15 residues. Per germline, CDR1 FNHDT and CDR2 SITEND (reference sequence). V was pared by 2 bases and J by 0 bases, with 9 bases between. CDR3: CASSITAFNYAEQFF. The CDR3 bases that were read are TGTGCCAGCAGTATCACAGCCTTTAACTATGCTGAGCAGTTC.

To note about this clone: Gene labels here are mouse ones. With the read ending 1 residue before the CDR3 end, the germline J gene is used to fill in that end. The chain is built from TRBV23 and TRBJ1-4. The germline V gene encodes CDR1 KGHTA and CDR2 FQNQQP. The CDR3 spans 14 residues. The covered CDR3 bases are TGCTCCAGCAGTCAAAGGGCGTCCAACGAAAGATTATTT. Translating gives CSSSQRASNERLF. The whole CDR3 reads CSSSQRASNERLFF.

With respect to this clone: Gene and germline names: mouse. The read halts 1 residue ahead of the CDR3 end, with the missing end drawn from the germline J gene. The chain uses TRBV26 and TRBJ1-2, with a tentative D call TRBD1 (5 bases). The V and J ends lost 2 bases and 1 base respectively, with 8 bases between them. The CDR3 extends over 14 amino acids. In germline, CDR1 is KGHPV, CDR2 FQNQEV (reference sequence). The CDR3 spells CASSLAGKNSDYTF. CDR3 DNA, as far as it was read: TGTGCCAGCAGTCTGGCAGGGAAAAACTCCGACTACACC.

To note about this clone: The genes are named according to mouse. Read sequence stops 1 residue before the CDR3 end, and the germline J gene provides the missing end. The rearrangement links TRBV23 to TRBJ2-5; the table gives TRBD2 as D, unverified against the DNA. Germline lookup yields CDR1 KGHTA and CDR2 FQNQQP. The CDR3 loop spans 17 amino acids. Incomplete CDR3 DNA: TGCTCCAGCAGTCAATCCGCTGGGGGGGCCGGCCAAGACACCCAGTAC. Protein product: CSSSQSAGGAGQDTQY. The full-length CDR3 reads as CSSSQSAGGAGQDTQYF.

A word on this clone: Gene names refer to mouse genes. The CDR3 end is not reached by the read, which stops 1 residue before it; the germline J gene fills it in. V usage is TRBV3 and J usage is TRBJ2-4, with D possibly matching TRBD2 (5 bases). The V end was cut by 3 bases, the J end by 0 bases, with 7 bases between. The length of the CDR3 is 14 residues. Germline CDR1 reads SNHLY; CDR2 reads FYNGKV (reference sequence). This chain's CDR3 is CASSFLGSQNTLYF. CDR3 DNA (partial): TGTGCCAGCAGCTTCCTGGGTAGTCAAAACACCTTGTAC. The complete variable domain, with remaining parts taken from reference TRBV3 and TRBJ2-4, reads GPKVLQIPSHQIIDMGQMVTLNCDPVSNHLYFYWYKQILGQQMEFLVNFYNGKVMEKSKLFKDQFSVERPDGSYFTLKIQPTALEDSAVYFCASSFLGSQNTLYFGAGTRLSVL.

Turning to this clone: Gene labels here are mouse ones. The read ends 1 residue early relative to the CDR3; the germline J gene fills the gap. The chain carries TRBV26 and TRBJ2-4; D unresolved. The germline V and J ends were trimmed by 0 bases and 1 base, with 5 bases remaining between them. Germline CDR1 is KGHPV and CDR2 is FQNQEV (reference sequence). The CDR3 contains 14 residues. The sequenced CDR3 bases are TGTGCCAGCAGTCTGTCGACGGGTCAAAACACCTTGTAC. Residues: CASSLSTGQNTLY. The full CDR3 protein reads CASSLSTGQNTLYF.

This clone counts as large. Gene names follow the mouse nomenclature. The covered CDR3 bases are TGTGCCAGCAGCCAAGATCTGGCGGACATCCAGGCTCCGCTT. Amino acid sequence: CASSQDLADIQAPL. The full CDR3 is CASSQDLADIQAPLF. This chain connects TRBV2 to TRBJ1-5; D may be TRBD1 (5 bases). The read stops 1 residue short of the end of the CDR3; the missing end is completed from the germline J gene. This CDR3 has 15 residues. Trimming left V 0 bases short and J 6 bases short, with 12 bases between. Germline CDR1 is LGHNA and CDR2 is YSYQKL.

Of note for this clone: Gene labels here are mouse ones. The CDR3 end is not reached by the read, which stops 1 residue before it; the germline J gene fills it in. The V call is TRBV29, the J call TRBJ2-2; no definite D call. Germline V lookup: CDR1 MSHET, CDR2 SYDVDS. The CDR3 contains 14 residues. Trimming took off 6 bases at V and 0 bases at J, with 8 bases between the two ends. CDR3 DNA (partial): TGTGCTAGCAGCCCGACATCAAACACCGGGCAGCTCTAC. It translates to CASSPTSNTGQLY. In full, the CDR3 is CASSPTSNTGQLYF.

A word on this clone: Genes and germline are mouse. The CDR3 here is CASSQRTGGLNQDTQYF. The CDR3 bases that were read are TGTGCCAGCAGCCAAAGGACTGGGGGCCTTAACCAAGACACCCAGTAC. V usage is TRBV5 and J usage is TRBJ2-5; 10 nucleotides match TRBD2. Sequencing ends 1 residue short of the CDR3 end; the germline J gene provides the rest. The CDR3 is 17 residues long. J was trimmed by 0 bases and V by 2 bases; bases with no gene match: 5. From germline, CDR1 is LGHNA and CDR2 YNLKQL (reference sequence).

As regards this clone: Gene names are the mouse ones. The read ends 1 residue early relative to the CDR3; the germline J gene fills the gap. This chain links TRBV3 with TRBJ2-4; D gene unclear. Trimming took 0 bases from V and 0 from J, leaving 7 bases between them. The V gene's germline CDR1 is SNHLY and CDR2 FYNGKV (reference sequence). The CDR3 totals 15 residues. The sequenced CDR3 bases are TGTGCCAGCAGCTTAGCGTGGCCTAGTCAAAACACCTTGTAC. This translates into CASSLAWPSQNTLY. Given in full, the CDR3 is CASSLAWPSQNTLYF. Full variable domain (missing parts from reference TRBV3 and TRBJ2-4): GPKVLQIPSHQIIDMGQMVTLNCDPVSNHLYFYWYKQILGQQMEFLVNFYNGKVMEKSKLFKDQFSVERPDGSYFTLKIQPTALEDSAVYFCASSLAWPSQNTLYFGAGTRLSVL.

On this clone: The genes and germline here are from mouse. The CDR3 end lies 1 residue beyond the end of the read and is filled in from the germline J gene. The chain couples TRBV15 to TRBJ2-1; 9 bases map to TRBD1. CDR1 is SGHND, CDR2 FRSKSL, per germline. The CDR3 covers 13 residues. V dropped 6 bases and J dropped 6; count of bases not matched to a gene: 3. CDR3 amino acids: CASSRQGVAEQFF. The part of the CDR3 DNA that was read is TGTGCCAGCAGCAGACAGGGGGTTGCTGAGCAGTTC. Full variable domain (outside the CDR3, taken from reference TRBV15 and TRBJ2-1): DAGVTQTPRHEVAEKGQTIILKCEPVSGHNDLFWYRQTKIQGLELLSYFRSKSLMEDGGAFKDRFKAEMLNSSFSTLKIQPTEPKDSAVYLCASSRQGVAEQFFGPGTRLTVL.

As to this clone: Gene names refer to mouse genes. Read coverage stops 1 residue before the CDR3 terminus; the germline J gene supplies the remainder. Other DNA sequences of this sample code for an identical CDR3. V usage is TRBV20 and J usage is TRBJ2-5; D unclear. This CDR3 has 13 residues. V was cut by 1 base and J by 0 bases, with 5 bases left in between. The germline V gene has CDR1 GFQATS and CDR2 STVNSAI. The CDR3 is CGARAQNQDTQYF. Partial CDR3 DNA: TGTGGTGCTAGGGCTCAAAACCAAGACACCCAGTAC.

Comments on this clone: These gene names are mouse names. The sequenced fragment ends 1 residue before the CDR3 boundary, so the rest is inferred from the germline J gene. The chain uses TRBV13-2 and TRBJ1-1; tentatively, D is TRBD1 (6 bases). The V gene's germline CDR1 is NNHNN and CDR2 SYGAGS (reference sequence). This CDR3 spans 13 amino acids. V was pared by 2 bases and J by 5 bases, with 10 bases between. The CDR3 bases that were read are TGTGCCAGCGGTGAGGGACAAAAAACAGAAGTCTTC. It is translated as CASGEGQKTEVF. The entire CDR3 protein reads CASGEGQKTEVFF.

The table lists this clone with a few counts. Mouse germline and gene names are used. The read comes to an end 1 residue before the CDR3 does, leaving the germline J gene to fill in the end. The chain links TRBV1 to TRBJ2-4; D not certain. With 2 bases removed from V and 0 bases from J, the gap between germline ends came to 6 bases. The germline CDR1 and CDR2 sequences are NSQYPW and LRSPGD (reference sequence). CDR3 size: 14 residues. CDR3 DNA, as far as it was read: TGCACCTGCAGTGCACAAACTAGTCAAAACACCTTGTAC. The encoded protein is CTCSAQTSQNTLY. From start to end, the CDR3 is CTCSAQTSQNTLYF.

With regard to this clone: Gene names and germline refer to mouse. Sequencing ends 1 residue short of the CDR3 end; the germline J gene provides the rest. J is TRBJ2-2 and V is TRBV3; TRBD2 matches at 13 bases. The trim removed 5 bases at V and 6 bases at J, leaving 3 bases unmatched. CDR3 length: 15 amino acids. CDR1 is SNHLY and CDR2 is FYNGKV in the germline V gene (reference sequence). The part of the CDR3 DNA that was read is TGTGCCAGCAGCCCGGACTGGGGGGGCCCCGGGCAGCTCTAC. The encoded protein is CASSPDWGGPGQLY. In full, the CDR3 reads CASSPDWGGPGQLYF.

In its sample, this clone was seen once. Mouse names are used for the genes. The DNA ends 1 residue before the CDR3 does, and the rest of the CDR3 is filled in from the germline J gene. The chain joins TRBV26 to TRBJ2-1; the D gene is possibly TRBD1 (6 bases). V gave up 3 bases and J gave up 6 bases, with 12 bases separating them. Germline assignment: CDR1 KGHPV and CDR2 FQNQEV (reference sequence). This CDR3 is built from 14 residues. The DNA read from the CDR3 is TGTGCCAGCAGTCTACAGGGAGTGGGTGCTGAGCAGTTC. Translated: CASSLQGVGAEQF. The whole CDR3 reads CASSLQGVGAEQFF.